This entry describes one TCR beta chain. Its target is not known. This entry is derived from a study of shared clonotypes between healthy human individuals. Roughly 200 ng DNA, about 33,000 T cell genomes, went into each sorted-subset replicate PCR. Using immunoSEQ multiplex PCR, the repertoire was profiled, and TCRdb retains in-frame clones only, with some absent. The sample shows approximately 2.1 million clones, 85% to 95% of them seen only once. Study-wide results and caveats: Rarefaction revealed incomplete sorted-subset sequencing despite large depth.

The CDR3 spans 16 residues. V lost 1 base and J lost 6; bases outside the gene matches: 4. Germline loops: CDR1 SGHVS, CDR2 FNYEAQ. The clonotype was recovered from a man between 18 and 35 years old in good health. Some clones in this sample may be carry-over from other donors' samples. Source material: naive CD4+ T cells from PBMCs. Subset specified: CD45RA+ positively selected. V and J are TRBV7-6 and TRBJ2-2, with TRBD2 matching 11 bases. The CDR3 spells CASSLEVAGGSGELFF. The CDR3 region has the DNA TGTGCCAGCAGCTTAGAGGTAGCGGGAGGGTCCGGGGAGCTGTTTTTT.